This T cell receptor beta chain derives from a study of cytomegalovirus exposure and HLA in healthy donors. Study results and limitations: That first-cohort TCR clusters tended to co-occur in the 130 or so validation repertoires was found in a later analysis. Most TCR sequences showed up rarely, but some public TCRs showed up in many donors.

V dropped 1 base and J dropped 1 base, with 14 bases sitting between them. This CDR3 spans 16 amino acids. The V gene's germline CDR1 is SGHRS and CDR2 YFSETQ. Produced via immunoSEQ multiplex PCR; TCRdb's table is partial and in-frame only. The sample contains approximately 140,000 clones, approximately 87% of which appear only once. As regards this clone: Its cognate antigen is unknown.

The sequenced sample consisted of PBMCs. V and J are TRBV5-1 and TRBJ1-1, with D perhaps matching TRBD1 (5 bases). This TCR derives from a man aged 18 to 30 in good health and CMV-seronegative. The CDR3 DNA reads as TGCGCCAGCAGCTTGTCAATCGGGGGTGGGAACACTGAAGCTTTCTTT. As protein: CASSLSIGGGNTEAFF.